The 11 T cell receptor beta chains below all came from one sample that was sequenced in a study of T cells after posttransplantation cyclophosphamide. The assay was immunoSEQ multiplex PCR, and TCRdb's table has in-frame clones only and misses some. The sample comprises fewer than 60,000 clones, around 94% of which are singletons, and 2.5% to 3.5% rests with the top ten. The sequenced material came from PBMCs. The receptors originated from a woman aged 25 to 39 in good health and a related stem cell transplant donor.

The CDR3 is CASSLRDSTYSNQPQHF. CDR3 in DNA: TGTGCCAGCAGCTTAAGGGACAGCACCTATAGCAATCAGCCCCAGCATTTT. The V gene is TRBV7-2, the J gene TRBJ1-5; TRBD1 matches at 7 bases. The CDR3 is 17 amino acids. The junction had 7 bases not matched to a gene; V was cut back by 2 bases and J by 0 bases. From germline, CDR1 is SGHTA and CDR2 FQGNSA.

As DNA, the CDR3 is TGTGCCAGCAGCTTAGTTCCCCTCGTGACAGTTAGTGCGTACTATGGCTACACCTTC. Protein: CASSLVPLVTVSAYYGYTF. The chain couples TRBV7-2 to TRBJ1-2; TRBD1 might be the D (5 bases). CDR3 length: 19 residues. Germline CDR1 and CDR2: SGHTA and FQGNSA. The V gene lost 1 base and the J gene lost 3 bases, with 24 bases spanning the gap.

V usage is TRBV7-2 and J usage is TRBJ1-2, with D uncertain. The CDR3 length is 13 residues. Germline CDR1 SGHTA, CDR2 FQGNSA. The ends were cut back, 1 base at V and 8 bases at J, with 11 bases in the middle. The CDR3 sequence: CASSLDRNLGYTF. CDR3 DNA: TGTGCCAGCAGCTTAGATAGAAATTTGGGCTACACCTTC.

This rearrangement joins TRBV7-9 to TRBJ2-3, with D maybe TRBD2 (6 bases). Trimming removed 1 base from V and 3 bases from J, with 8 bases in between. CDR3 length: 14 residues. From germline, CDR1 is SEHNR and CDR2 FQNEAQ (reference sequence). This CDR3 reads CASSLGLATDTQYF. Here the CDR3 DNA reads TGTGCCAGCAGCTTAGGGCTAGCGACAGATACGCAGTATTTT.

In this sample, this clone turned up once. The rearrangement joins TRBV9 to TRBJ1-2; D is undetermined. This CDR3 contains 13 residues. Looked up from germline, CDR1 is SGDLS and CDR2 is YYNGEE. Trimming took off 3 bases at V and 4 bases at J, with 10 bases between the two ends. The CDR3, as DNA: TGTGCCAGCAGCGACGGGGAGATCTATGGCTACACCTTC. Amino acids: CASSDGEIYGYTF. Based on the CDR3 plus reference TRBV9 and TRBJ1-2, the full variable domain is DSGVTQTPKHLITATGQRVTLRCSPRSGDLSVYWYQQSLDQGLQFLIQYYNGEERAKGNILERFSAQQFPDLHSELNLSSLELGDSALYFCASSDGEIYGYTFGSGTRLTVV.

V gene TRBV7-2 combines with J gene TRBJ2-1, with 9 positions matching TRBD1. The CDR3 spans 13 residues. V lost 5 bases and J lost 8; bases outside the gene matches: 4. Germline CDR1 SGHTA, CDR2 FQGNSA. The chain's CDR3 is CASSPGQGYEQFF. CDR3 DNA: TGTGCCAGCAGCCCCGGACAGGGGTATGAGCAGTTCTTC.

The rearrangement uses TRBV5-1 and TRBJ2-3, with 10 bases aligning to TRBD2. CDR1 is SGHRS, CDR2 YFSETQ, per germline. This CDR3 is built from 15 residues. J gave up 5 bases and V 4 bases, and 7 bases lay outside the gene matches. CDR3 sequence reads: CASSIPSGGVDTQYF. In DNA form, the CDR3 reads TGCGCCAGCAGCATTCCTAGCGGGGGTGTAGATACGCAGTATTTT. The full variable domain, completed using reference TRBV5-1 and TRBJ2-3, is KAGVTQTPRYLIKTRGQQVTLSCSPISGHRSVSWYQQTPGQGLQFLFEYFSETQRNKGNFPGRFSGRQFSNSRSEMNVSTLELGDSALYLCASSIPSGGVDTQYFGPGTRLTVL.

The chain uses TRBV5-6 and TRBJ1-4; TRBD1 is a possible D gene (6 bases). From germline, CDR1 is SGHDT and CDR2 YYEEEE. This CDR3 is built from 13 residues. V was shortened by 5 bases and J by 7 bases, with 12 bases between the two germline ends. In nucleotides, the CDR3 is TGTGCCAGCAGAACAGGGCGGAGTGAAAAACTGTTTTTT. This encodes CASRTGRSEKLFF.

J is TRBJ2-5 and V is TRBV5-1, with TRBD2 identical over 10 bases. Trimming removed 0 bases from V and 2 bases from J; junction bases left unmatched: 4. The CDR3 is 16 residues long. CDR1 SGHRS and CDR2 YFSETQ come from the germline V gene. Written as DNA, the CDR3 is TGCGCCAGCAGCTTGGTTGGGACTAGCGCACAAGAGACCCAGTACTTC. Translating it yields CASSLVGTSAQETQYF.

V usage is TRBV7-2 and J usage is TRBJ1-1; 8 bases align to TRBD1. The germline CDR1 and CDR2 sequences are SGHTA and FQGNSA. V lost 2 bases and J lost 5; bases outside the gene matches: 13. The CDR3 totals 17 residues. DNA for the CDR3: TGTGCCAGCAGCTTACATAGGTTTTGGACAGGGCAGACTGAAGCTTTCTTT. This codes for CASSLHRFWTGQTEAFF. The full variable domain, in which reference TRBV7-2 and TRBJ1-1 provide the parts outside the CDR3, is GAGVSQSPSNKVTEKGKDVELRCDPISGHTALYWYRQSLGQGLEFLIYFQGNSAPDKSGLPSDRFSAERTGGSVSTLTIQRTQQEDSAVYLCASSLHRFWTGQTEAFFGQGTRLTVV.

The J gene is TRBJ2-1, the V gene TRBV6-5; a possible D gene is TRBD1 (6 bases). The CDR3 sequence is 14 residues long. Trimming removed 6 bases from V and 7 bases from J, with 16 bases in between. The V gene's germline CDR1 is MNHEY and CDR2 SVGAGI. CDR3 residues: CASRRQGIENEQFF. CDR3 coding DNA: TGTGCCAGCAGACGCCAGGGGATAGAGAATGAGCAGTTCTTC.